A selection of T cell receptor beta chains follows, all from one sample in a study of vaccination effects on CD4 cells after COVID-19. These receptors lack a known antigen. The table came from immunoSEQ multiplex PCR; TCRdb's copy has only in-frame clones and leaves some out. The data contain some 30,000 clones, about two thirds of them seen just once; the ten biggest clones take up 8.7%. The material was CD4+ T cells from PBMCs cultured with SARS-CoV-2 spike peptides, obtained after COVID-19 vaccination. The receptors were gathered from a human donor who received a COVID-19 vaccine. The CDR3 runs from the conserved cysteine through the conserved F or W. Fields, in order: J gene, V gene, clone size, D gene, CDR3 DNA, CDR3 protein. The D gene is left open where the match is weak. A row's size may be missing; if present it is once, few, many or a size class.

j_call: TRBJ1-2
v_call: TRBV7-8
clone_size: once
d_call: .
cdr3_nt: TGTGCCAGCAGCACTATACCTGGGTACGGCGACTATGGCTACACCTTC
cdr3_aa: CASSTIPGYGDYGYTF

j_call: TRBJ2-3
v_call: TRBV19
clone_size: .
d_call: .
cdr3_nt: TGTGCCAGTAGCCGGGACGTCGGGGGCCCAGATACGCAGTATTTT
cdr3_aa: CASSRDVGGPDTQYF

j_call: TRBJ2-5
v_call: TRBV7-9
clone_size: .
d_call: .
cdr3_nt: TGTGCCAGCAGCCGAAGACAGAAAGAGACCCAGTACTTC
cdr3_aa: CASSRRQKETQYF

j_call: TRBJ2-3
v_call: TRBV18
clone_size: .
d_call: TRBD2
cdr3_nt: TGTGCCAGCTCACACAGAGAAGCGGGGGTCACAGATACGCAGTATTTT
cdr3_aa: CASSHREAGVTDTQYF

j_call: TRBJ1-5
v_call: TRBV18
clone_size: .
d_call: .
cdr3_nt: TGTGCCAGCTCACCCGCGGGGGCAGGGAACAATCAGCCCCAGCATTTT
cdr3_aa: CASSPAGAGNNQPQHF

j_call: TRBJ2-1
v_call: TRBV11-1
clone_size: .
d_call: .
cdr3_nt: TGTGCCAGCAGCTTAGCACGGGCTAGCGTAACCTCCTACAATGAGCAGTTCTTC
cdr3_aa: CASSLARASVTSYNEQFF

j_call: TRBJ1-2
v_call: TRBV11-3
clone_size: once
d_call: TRBD1
cdr3_nt: TGTGCCAGCAGCCCCACCCTACCCCGGACAGGGGGCGAAGGGTGCTATGGCTACACCTTC
cdr3_aa: CASSPTLPRTGGEGCYGYTF

j_call: TRBJ2-7
v_call: TRBV6-6
clone_size: .
d_call: .
cdr3_nt: TGTGCCAGCAGTTACTCCATGGGACGGTCTGGCGAGCAGTACTTC
cdr3_aa: CASSYSMGRSGEQYF

j_call: TRBJ2-7
v_call: TRBV6-5
clone_size: .
d_call: TRBD2
cdr3_nt: TGTGCCAGCAGCCCGAGGCGGGAGCGCGACGAGCAGTACTTC
cdr3_aa: CASSPRRERDEQYF

j_call: TRBJ1-3
v_call: TRBV11-2
clone_size: .
d_call: TRBD1
cdr3_nt: TGTGCCAGCAGCTTAGGCGGGACAGGGGCTGGAAACACCATATATTTT
cdr3_aa: CASSLGGTGAGNTIYF

j_call: TRBJ2-3
v_call: TRBV6-1
clone_size: .
d_call: TRBD2
cdr3_nt: TGTGCCAGCAGTGAATCGGCGGGAGGAAAAACAGATACGCAGTATTTT
cdr3_aa: CASSESAGGKTDTQYF

j_call: TRBJ1-1
v_call: TRBV3-1/TRBV3-2
clone_size: .
d_call: .
cdr3_nt: TGTGCCAGCAGCCACAGGTTTACTGAAGCTTTCTTT
cdr3_aa: CASSHRFTEAFF

j_call: TRBJ1-3
v_call: TRBV6-5
clone_size: few
d_call: TRBD1
cdr3_nt: TGTGCCAGCAGTTACCAGACAGGGATCTCTGGAAACACCATATATTTT
cdr3_aa: CASSYQTGISGNTIYF

j_call: TRBJ1-2
v_call: TRBV12-3/TRBV12-4
clone_size: .
d_call: .
cdr3_nt: TGTGCCAGCACCGGGAACTATGGCTACACCTTC
cdr3_aa: CASTGNYGYTF

j_call: TRBJ2-1
v_call: TRBV7-2
clone_size: few
d_call: TRBD2
cdr3_nt: TGTGCCAGCAGCTCCTCTGGACTAGCGAGCTCCTACAATGAGCAGTTCTTC
cdr3_aa: CASSSSGLASSYNEQFF

j_call: TRBJ2-7
v_call: TRBV6-1
clone_size: .
d_call: .
cdr3_nt: TGTGCCAGCAGTGAATTAGGGGGCGAGCAGTACTTC
cdr3_aa: CASSELGGEQYF

j_call: TRBJ1-3
v_call: TRBV13
clone_size: .
d_call: .
cdr3_nt: TGTGCCAGCAGCACACAGTGGCCATACACCATATATTTT
cdr3_aa: CASSTQWPYTIYF

j_call: TRBJ2-7
v_call: TRBV7-2
clone_size: .
d_call: TRBD2
cdr3_nt: TGTGCCAGCAGCTTATACCGCGGGAGTGGTTACGAGCAGTACTTC
cdr3_aa: CASSLYRGSGYEQYF

j_call: TRBJ1-3
v_call: TRBV5-4
clone_size: .
d_call: TRBD1
cdr3_nt: TGTGCCAGCAGCCTGGACAGGGTCTCTGGAAACACCATATATTTT
cdr3_aa: CASSLDRVSGNTIYF

j_call: TRBJ2-5
v_call: TRBV19
clone_size: .
d_call: .
cdr3_nt: TGTGCCAGTAGCCGGGGTTCAGGGGGGTACCAAGAGACCCAGTACTTC
cdr3_aa: CASSRGSGGYQETQYF

j_call: TRBJ2-7
v_call: TRBV4-1
clone_size: .
d_call: .
cdr3_nt: TGCGCCAGCAGCCAACCTACAGGTTACGAGCAGTACTTC
cdr3_aa: CASSQPTGYEQYF

j_call: TRBJ1-1
v_call: TRBV7-9
clone_size: .
d_call: .
cdr3_nt: TGTGCCAGCAGCTTAGCGTCAGGGGCCCCTGAAGCTTTCTTT
cdr3_aa: CASSLASGAPEAFF

j_call: TRBJ1-1
v_call: TRBV5-1
clone_size: .
d_call: TRBD1
cdr3_nt: TGCGCCAGCAGCCCGACAGGGGGACGCACTGAAGCTTTCTTT
cdr3_aa: CASSPTGGRTEAFF

j_call: TRBJ2-3
v_call: TRBV27
clone_size: .
d_call: .
cdr3_nt: TGTGCCAGCAGTCCCCGGACGTCCATGGATACGCAGTATTTT
cdr3_aa: CASSPRTSMDTQYF

j_call: TRBJ1-2
v_call: TRBV25-1
clone_size: .
d_call: TRBD1
cdr3_nt: TGTGCCAGCAGCGCCCCCAGGGACAGGGCTGGCTACACCTTC
cdr3_aa: CASSAPRDRAGYTF

j_call: TRBJ1-6
v_call: TRBV25-1
clone_size: .
d_call: .
cdr3_nt: TGTGCCAGCAGTGAGCAGGGATTGGGTTCACCCCTCCACTTT
cdr3_aa: CASSEQGLGSPLHF

j_call: TRBJ2-1
v_call: TRBV6-2/TRBV6-3
clone_size: .
d_call: TRBD2
cdr3_nt: TGTGCCAGCAGTTACCAGATTAGCGGGGCTAGCTCCTACAATGAGCAGTTCTTC
cdr3_aa: CASSYQISGASSYNEQFF

j_call: TRBJ2-2
v_call: TRBV5-1
clone_size: .
d_call: .
cdr3_nt: TGCGCCAGCAGCTTGGGCGCAGGGATATCCGGGGAGCTGTTTTTT
cdr3_aa: CASSLGAGISGELFF

j_call: TRBJ2-2
v_call: TRBV10-1
clone_size: .
d_call: .
cdr3_nt: TGCGCCAGCAGCCCCTCACCCAGGGGAACCGGGGAGCTGTTTTTT
cdr3_aa: CASSPSPRGTGELFF

j_call: TRBJ1-4
v_call: TRBV12-3/TRBV12-4
clone_size: .
d_call: .
cdr3_nt: TGTGCCAGCAGTTTAGAAGGGGAAAAACTGTTTTTT
cdr3_aa: CASSLEGEKLFF

j_call: TRBJ1-2
v_call: TRBV5-6
clone_size: few
d_call: .
cdr3_nt: TGTGCCAGCAGCTTGCAGGGCACGAACTATGGCTACACCTTC
cdr3_aa: CASSLQGTNYGYTF

j_call: TRBJ2-1
v_call: TRBV5-1
clone_size: .
d_call: TRBD2
cdr3_nt: TGCGCCAGCAGCCGTGCGGGGACTAGCGGGTTCTCCTACAATGAGCAGTTCTTC
cdr3_aa: CASSRAGTSGFSYNEQFF

j_call: TRBJ1-2
v_call: TRBV6-4
clone_size: once
d_call: TRBD1
cdr3_nt: TGTGCCAGCAGTGTCGCCATGGGACAGGGCTATGGCTACACCTTC
cdr3_aa: CASSVAMGQGYGYTF

j_call: TRBJ1-1
v_call: TRBV9
clone_size: few
d_call: .
cdr3_nt: TGTGCCAGCAGCTCCGGGTACGCCGGGGCTGGGGCTTTCTTT
cdr3_aa: CASSSGYAGAGAFF

j_call: TRBJ1-1
v_call: TRBV12-3/TRBV12-4
clone_size: .
d_call: .
cdr3_nt: TGTGCCAGCAGCTCGATCGAGTTCCTTGAAGCTTTCTTT
cdr3_aa: CASSSIEFLEAFF

j_call: TRBJ2-7
v_call: TRBV11-1
clone_size: .
d_call: .
cdr3_nt: TGTGCCAGCAGCTCAACGTCAACAGGGCTCCCGCACTTC
cdr3_aa: CASSSTSTGLPHF

j_call: TRBJ1-1
v_call: TRBV2
clone_size: .
d_call: .
cdr3_nt: TGTGCCAGCTTTGGGTCCGACAGGTTTGCCGGTCGGACTGAAGCTTTCTTT
cdr3_aa: CASFGSDRFAGRTEAFF

j_call: TRBJ2-6
v_call: TRBV18
clone_size: .
d_call: TRBD1
cdr3_nt: TGTGCCAGTTCGTCTACAGGGGCTGGGGCCAACGTCCTGACTTTC
cdr3_aa: CASSSTGAGANVLTF

j_call: TRBJ1-2
v_call: TRBV6-5
clone_size: .
d_call: .
cdr3_nt: TGTGCCAGCAGCCCACTGATGGAAAGCTATGGCTACACCTTC
cdr3_aa: CASSPLMESYGYTF

j_call: TRBJ2-2
v_call: TRBV3-1/TRBV3-2
clone_size: .
d_call: TRBD2
cdr3_nt: TGTGCCAGCAGCCTAGCGGGAGCGGTCACCGGGGAGCTGTTTTTT
cdr3_aa: CASSLAGAVTGELFF

j_call: TRBJ2-7
v_call: TRBV27
clone_size: .
d_call: TRBD2
cdr3_nt: TGTGCCAGCAGTTCCCCACTAGCGGGACCTCACGAGCAGTACTTC
cdr3_aa: CASSSPLAGPHEQYF

j_call: TRBJ1-2
v_call: TRBV12-3/TRBV12-4
clone_size: once
d_call: .
cdr3_nt: TGTGCCAGCAGTTTACCGGGCGATGGCTACACCTTC
cdr3_aa: CASSLPGDGYTF

j_call: TRBJ2-1
v_call: TRBV4-2
clone_size: .
d_call: TRBD2
cdr3_nt: TGTGCCAGCAGCCCCGGGCTAGCGGGGGACAATGAGCAGTTCTTC
cdr3_aa: CASSPGLAGDNEQFF

j_call: TRBJ2-7
v_call: TRBV11-2
clone_size: .
d_call: TRBD1
cdr3_nt: TGTGCCAGCAGCTCGTACCGGGACAGGGGTGACGAGCAGTACTTC
cdr3_aa: CASSSYRDRGDEQYF

j_call: TRBJ2-1
v_call: TRBV4-1
clone_size: few
d_call: .
cdr3_nt: TGCGCCAGCAGCCAAGACCCGGGGGCGACCAGGGGTGAGCAGTTCTTC
cdr3_aa: CASSQDPGATRGEQFF

j_call: TRBJ1-2
v_call: TRBV16
clone_size: few
d_call: .
cdr3_nt: TGTGCCAGCAGCCTCAATTCGGGCACAGAAGGCTACACCTTC
cdr3_aa: CASSLNSGTEGYTF

j_call: TRBJ2-7
v_call: TRBV5-1
clone_size: .
d_call: .
cdr3_nt: TGCGCCAGCAGCTTGGACCAACAGGGTCAGGAGCAGTACTTC
cdr3_aa: CASSLDQQGQEQYF

j_call: TRBJ2-5
v_call: TRBV3-1/TRBV3-2
clone_size: .
d_call: TRBD1
cdr3_nt: TGTGCCAGCAGCCAAGATACCGACAGGGCCGGGGAGACCCAGTACTTC
cdr3_aa: CASSQDTDRAGETQYF

j_call: TRBJ1-3
v_call: TRBV29-1
clone_size: .
d_call: .
cdr3_nt: TGCAGCGGTGGTCCGGAGCGAAACACCATATATTTT
cdr3_aa: CSGGPERNTIYF